This TCR beta chain was documented in a study of control samples from healthy donors and cancer patients. Sequenced by immunoSEQ multiplex PCR; TCRdb stores in-frame clones only, minus some. The sample has more than 90,000 clones; around 89% are singletons. The sample holds a few counts of this clone. Sequencing was carried out using blood. The receptor was isolated from a man aged 30-40 years in good health.

The CDR3 reads CASSTDSNQPQHF. The CDR3 nucleotides read TGTGCCAGCTCGACAGATAGCAATCAGCCCCAGCATTTT. V is TRBV18 and J is TRBJ1-5; possibly TRBD1 for D (5 bases). V gave up 6 bases and J gave up 0 bases, with 6 bases separating them. CDR1 and CDR2 (germline): KGHSH, LQKENI. The CDR3 consists of 13 residues.